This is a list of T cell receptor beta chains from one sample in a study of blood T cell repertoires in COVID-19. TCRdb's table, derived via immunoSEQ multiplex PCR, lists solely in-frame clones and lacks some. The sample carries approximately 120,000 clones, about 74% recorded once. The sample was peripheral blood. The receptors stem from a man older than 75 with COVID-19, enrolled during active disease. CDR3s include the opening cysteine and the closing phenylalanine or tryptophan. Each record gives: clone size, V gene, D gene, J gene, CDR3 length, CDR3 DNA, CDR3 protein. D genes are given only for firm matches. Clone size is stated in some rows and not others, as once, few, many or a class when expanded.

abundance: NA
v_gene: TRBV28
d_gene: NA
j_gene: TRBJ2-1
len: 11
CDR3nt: TGTGCCAGCAGTTTTTATGATGAGCAGTTCTTC
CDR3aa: CASSFYDEQFF

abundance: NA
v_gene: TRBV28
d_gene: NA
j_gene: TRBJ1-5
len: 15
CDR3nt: TGTGCCAGCAGTCCACCCGACACGTCGAATCAGCCCCAGCATTTT
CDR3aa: CASSPPDTSNQPQHF

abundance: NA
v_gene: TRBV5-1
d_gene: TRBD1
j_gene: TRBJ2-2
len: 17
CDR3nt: TGCGCCAGCAGCTTGGCCACGCAGGGGGCCTACACCGGGGAGCTGTTTTTT
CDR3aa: CASSLATQGAYTGELFF

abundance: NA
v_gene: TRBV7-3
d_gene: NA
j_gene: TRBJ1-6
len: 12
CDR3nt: TGTGCCAGCAGTTCCGGGAATTCACCCCTCCACTTT
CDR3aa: CASSSGNSPLHF

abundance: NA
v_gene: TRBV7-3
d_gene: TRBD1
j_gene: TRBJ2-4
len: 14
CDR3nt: TGTGCCAGCAGCAGAGGACAGGGGGAAAACATTCAGTACTTC
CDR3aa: CASSRGQGENIQYF

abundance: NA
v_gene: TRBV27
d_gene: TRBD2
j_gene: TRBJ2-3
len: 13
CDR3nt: TGTGCCAGCAGGGCTAGCGGGGGGTATACGCAGTATTTT
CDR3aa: CASRASGGYTQYF

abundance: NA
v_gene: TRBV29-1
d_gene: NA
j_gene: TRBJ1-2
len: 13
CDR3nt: TGCAGCGCAAGGGGTTCTGCTAACTATGGCTACACCTTC
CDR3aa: CSARGSANYGYTF

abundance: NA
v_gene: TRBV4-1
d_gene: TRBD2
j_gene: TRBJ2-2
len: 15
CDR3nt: TGCGCCAGCAGACTTAGCGGGATTAACACCGGGGAGCTGTTTTTT
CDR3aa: CASRLSGINTGELFF

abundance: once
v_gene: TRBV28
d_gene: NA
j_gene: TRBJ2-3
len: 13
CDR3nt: TGTGCCAGCATGGGGGGTTCCGCAGATACGCAGTATTTT
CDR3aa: CASMGGSADTQYF

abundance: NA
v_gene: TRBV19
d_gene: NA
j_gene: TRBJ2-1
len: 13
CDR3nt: TGTGCCAGTAGTGTAACTAGTTACAATGAGCAGTTCTTC
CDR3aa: CASSVTSYNEQFF

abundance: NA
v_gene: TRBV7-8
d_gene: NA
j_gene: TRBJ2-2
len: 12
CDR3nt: TGTGCCAGCAGCTTACGGGGCGGGGAGCTGTTTTTT
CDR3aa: CASSLRGGELFF

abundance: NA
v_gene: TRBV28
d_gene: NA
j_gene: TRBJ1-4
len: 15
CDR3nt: TGTGCCAGTGGTCAGGGAGGGGCCAGAGGGAGGGAACTGTTTTTT
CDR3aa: CASGQGGARGRELFF

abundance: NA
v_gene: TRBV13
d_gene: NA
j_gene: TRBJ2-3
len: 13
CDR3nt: TGTGCCAGCAGTTTACAGGGAACAGATACGCAGTATTTT
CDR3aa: CASSLQGTDTQYF

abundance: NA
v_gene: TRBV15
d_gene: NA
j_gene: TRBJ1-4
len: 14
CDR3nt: TGTGCCACCACGGGGTCCACCGGGCCCCCGAAGCTGTTTTTT
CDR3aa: CATTGSTGPPKLFF

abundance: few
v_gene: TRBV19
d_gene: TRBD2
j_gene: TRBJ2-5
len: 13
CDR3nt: TGTGCCAGTAGTACCGGGACTACTGGGACCCAGTACTTC
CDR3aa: CASSTGTTGTQYF

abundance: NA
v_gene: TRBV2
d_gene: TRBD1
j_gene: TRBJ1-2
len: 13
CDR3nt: TGTGCCAGCAACCCCGGGACAGGGAATGGCTACACCTTC
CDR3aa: CASNPGTGNGYTF